What follows is one T cell receptor (beta chain) and its context. Its cognate antigen is unknown. An Oncomine TCR Beta short-read assay was used to sequence the DNA from cultured CD4+ T cells. TCRdb ran MiXCR on the PCR reads and lists one entry per CDR3 protein. The profile shows approximately 15,000 distinct CDR3 sequences, roughly 29% of them singletons. As for treatment: roughly ten-day PBMC culture with coronavirus spike peptide pools or control peptides (ViraFEST assay). With peptide pools, ViraFEST first expanded antigen-specific T cells and afterwards sequenced their TCRs. This sample was taken from a study of vaccination and CD4 T cells after COVID-19. Study as a whole: Every culture used as a control got a CEFX pool, an HIV-1 Nef pool, or no peptide. Whole-study findings and limits: Spike mono-reactivity was shown by 304 of 307 vaccine-specific clones in convalescent patients. The median number of SARS-CoV-2-reactive clonotypes increased from approximately 21 to 40, a change that did not reach significance.

The CDR3 totals 15 residues. Trimming took 10 bases from V and 4 from J, leaving 20 bases between them. The V gene's germline CDR1 is LNHDA and CDR2 SQIVND (reference sequence). The TCR sequence derives from a human donor with COVID-19. Source material: cultured CD4+ T cells from blood. The V and J genes are TRBV19 and TRBJ1-5; TRBD1 is a possible D gene (6 bases). Here the CDR3 reads CATTATGIGNQPQHF. Here the CDR3 DNA reads TGTGCCACCACAGCAACAGGGATTGGAAATCAGCCCCAGCATTTT.